This passage covers 2 T cell receptor beta chains from one sample sequenced in a study of blood T cell repertoires in COVID-19. Clones were sequenced by immunoSEQ multiplex PCR, and TCRdb holds only the in-frame ones, with some missing. The table has about 220,000 clones, 65% to 90% seen once. The sequenced sample was peripheral blood. The receptors here all came from a woman between 70 and 85 years old with COVID-19, enrolled during active disease.

The chain carries TRBV3-1 (or the pseudogene TRBV3-2) and TRBJ1-1; D unresolved. The CDR3 is made up of 13 amino acids. The germline CDR1 and CDR2 sequences are LGHDT and YNNKEL (reference sequence). The V and J ends lost 4 bases and 3 bases respectively, with 9 bases between them. The CDR3 is CASSPQRDTEAFF. CDR3 coding DNA: TGTGCCAGCAGCCCCCAGCGGGACACTGAAGCTTTCTTT.

The CDR3 region is CASSERTSSYEQYF. Here the CDR3 DNA reads TGTGCCAGCAGTGAACGGACTAGCTCCTACGAGCAGTACTTC. This chain joins TRBV2 and TRBJ2-7, with 7 bases matching TRBD2. This CDR3 is built from 14 residues. Germline V CDR1 and CDR2: SNHLY, FYNNEI. The V segment lost 2 bases and the J segment 0 bases; nucleotides outside the gene matches: 1.